The clone carrying this TCR beta chain showed up many times. Its antigen is still unknown. Unique molecular identifiers were incorporated during preparation of the TCRbeta library. From the PCR reads, TCRdb called clonotypes with MiXCR, one entry per CDR3 protein. The sample holds a few hundred thousand distinct CDR3 sequences, 10% to 15% seen once. This entry is derived from a study of T-cell reconstitution after alpha-beta-depleted transplantation in children. Findings of the study overall: Newly generated T cells supplied most T-cell counts and diversity one year post-transplant. Alpha-beta T cells present about two months after transplant were reported to originate from several hundred expanded graft clones.

V was trimmed by 5 bases and J by 9 bases, leaving 14 bases between them. The CDR3 loop spans 12 amino acids. Germline CDR1 reads SQVTM; CDR2 reads ANQGSEA. The sample here was PBMCs, mostly from graft donor cells, taken 360 days after TCRalphabeta/CD19-depleted stem cell transplant. The rearrangement joins TRBV29-1 to TRBJ2-1; D not certain. This TCR came from a male patient aged 10 to 17 who had a stem cell transplant for acute myeloid leukemia, so the T cells may come from the graft donor. CDR3 sequence: CSVLGPRVEQFF. CDR3 in DNA: TGCAGCGTTTTGGGCCCCCGAGTTGAGCAGTTCTTC.